Listed below are T cell receptor beta chains from one sample, sequenced in a study of blood T cell dynamics during melanoma immunotherapy. Sequencing was performed with immunoSEQ multiplex PCR; in TCRdb, only in-frame clones are kept and a portion is missing. Of fewer than 8,000 clones listed, about nine tenths were seen once; the top ten hold around 12%. The input for sequencing was cell-free DNA from blood, taken from a patient treated with checkpoint blockade. The receptors come from a human donor with melanoma. The CDR3 runs from the conserved cysteine through the conserved F or W. Fields, in order: J gene, clone size, D gene, V gene, CDR3 protein, CDR3 DNA. A D gene is named only where the DNA matches it firmly. The size field is filled for only some rows; it gives once, few, many or a size class.

>TRBJ2-1|-|TRBD2|TRBV7-9
CASSSTTSDDYNEQFF
TGTGCCAGCAGCTCAACGACTAGCGACGACTACAATGAGCAGTTCTTC
>TRBJ2-7|-|-|TRBV6-5
CASATGKVREQYF
TGTGCCAGCGCCACAGGGAAGGTCCGCGAGCAGTACTTC
>TRBJ2-7|-|TRBD1|TRBV7-9
CASSLPGQPFYEQYF
TGTGCCAGCAGCCTTCCGGGACAGCCATTCTACGAGCAGTACTTC
>TRBJ2-7|once|TRBD2|TRBV28
CASSTSSGARYEQYF
TGTGCCAGCAGTACCTCTAGCGGGGCCCGCTACGAGCAGTACTTC
>TRBJ2-7|-|-|TRBV5-7
CASSLAGGSSYEQYF
TGTGCCAGCAGCTTGGCCGGGGGAAGCTCCTACGAGCAGTACTTC
>TRBJ2-7|-|TRBD1|TRBV6-5
CASSPGTGAGYEQYF
TGTGCCAGCAGTCCCGGGACAGGGGCCGGCTACGAGCAGTACTTC
>TRBJ1-1|-|-|TRBV29-1
CSVEDLLEAFF
TGCAGCGTTGAAGATTTGCTAGAAGCTTTCTTT
>TRBJ1-6|few|TRBD1|TRBV19
CASSMRSRGRLDSPLHF
TGTGCCAGTAGTATGCGATCCAGGGGGCGCCTGGATTCACCCCTCCACTTT
>TRBJ2-1|-|-|TRBV19
CASSIDRLRDEQFF
TGTGCCAGTAGTATAGATCGTCTTAGGGATGAGCAGTTCTTC
>TRBJ2-7|-|TRBD1|TRBV6-5
CASSSGTGQYEQYF
TGTGCCAGCAGTTCAGGGACAGGGCAGTACGAGCAGTACTTC
>TRBJ2-1|-|TRBD2|TRBV6-1
CASSEAALSGGAFDEQFF
TGTGCCAGCAGTGAAGCAGCATTAAGCGGGGGAGCCTTCGATGAGCAGTTCTTC
>TRBJ2-2|-|TRBD2|TRBV10-1
CASAKAGYTGELFF
TGCGCCAGCGCGAAAGCGGGGTACACCGGGGAGCTGTTTTTT
>TRBJ1-4|once|TRBD1|TRBV6-1
CASSGTGGRIEKLFF
TGTGCCAGCAGCGGGACAGGGGGGCGGATTGAAAAACTGTTTTTT
>TRBJ1-2|-|-|TRBV19
CASSIGRQETNYGYTF
TGTGCCAGTAGTATAGGCCGACAGGAAACCAACTATGGCTACACCTTC
>TRBJ1-6|-|TRBD1|TRBV4-2
CASRRDSNSPLHF
TGTGCCAGCAGGAGGGACAGCAATTCACCCCTCCACTTT
>TRBJ2-3|-|-|TRBV11-1
CASSLQDTQYF
TGTGCCAGCAGCTTACAAGATACGCAGTATTTT
>TRBJ1-1|-|-|TRBV19
CASTVAGTQKNTEAFF
TGTGCCAGTACCGTTGCCGGGACACAAAAGAACACTGAAGCTTTCTTT
>TRBJ1-2|-|TRBD1|TRBV6-5
CASSTPGQGDYGYTF
TGTGCCAGCAGTACACCGGGACAGGGAGACTATGGCTACACCTTC
>TRBJ2-4|-|TRBD2|TRBV2
CAGESGTENIQYF
TGTGCCGGGGAGAGCGGGACGGAAAACATTCAGTACTTC
>TRBJ2-5|-|-|TRBV11-2
CASSEERGFQETQYF
TGTGCCAGCAGCGAAGAACGGGGTTTCCAAGAGACCCAGTACTTC
>TRBJ2-3|-|-|TRBV7-9
CASSPRGPDTQYF
TGTGCCAGCAGCCCCAGGGGACCAGATACGCAGTATTTT
>TRBJ2-7|once|-|TRBV27
CASLPYEQYF
TGTGCCAGCCTCCCATACGAGCAGTACTTC
>TRBJ1-3|-|-|TRBV6-1
CASRPNRRPGNTIYF
TGTGCCAGCCGGCCAAACAGGCGTCCCGGAAACACCATATATTTT
>TRBJ2-7|-|TRBD1|TRBV19
CASSIRGTGTYEQYF
TGTGCCAGTAGTATAAGGGGGACAGGGACCTACGAGCAGTACTTC
>TRBJ2-7|-|-|TRBV5-1
CASSPAPGVAYEQYF
TGCGCCAGCAGCCCAGCCCCCGGGGTTGCCTACGAGCAGTACTTC
>TRBJ1-3|-|TRBD1|TRBV6-1
CASKGALGGNTIYF
TGTGCCAGCAAGGGGGCCTTAGGGGGAAACACCATATATTTT
>TRBJ2-2|-|-|TRBV6-1
CASSAGATGELFF
TGTGCCAGCAGTGCTGGGGCCACCGGGGAGCTGTTTTTT
>TRBJ1-5|-|-|TRBV19
CASSMWDSNQPQHF
TGTGCCAGTAGTATGTGGGATAGCAATCAGCCCCAGCATTTT
>TRBJ2-1|once|-|TRBV5-6
CASRLDWLNEQFF
TGTGCCAGCAGATTGGACTGGCTCAATGAGCAGTTCTTC